This TCR beta chain was captured in a study of cytomegalovirus exposure and HLA in healthy donors. Concerning this clone: The antigen remains unidentified. Additional DNA sequences in this sample encode the identical CDR3.

Germline CDR1 reads MDHEN; CDR2 reads SYDVKM. The CDR3 covers 14 residues. Losses at the gene ends were 6 bases for V and 4 bases for J; bases not matched to a gene: 8. Use of 60 Vbeta and 13 Jbeta primers characterized the PCR. Sequenced by immunoSEQ multiplex PCR; TCRdb stores in-frame clones only, minus some. Found here are about 150,000 clones, around 80% of them singletons; the top ten hold around 6.2%. There were likely unrecorded immune exposures, though donors were nominally healthy when sampled. General observations from the study: The authors judged a highly shared variant cluster likely a sequencing artifact.

The sequenced material came from PBMCs. The V call is TRBV28, the J call TRBJ1-2; 7 bases are a match to TRBD1. The receptor was isolated from a man aged 30 to 39 in good health and CMV-seropositive. CDR3 coding DNA: TGTGCCAGCAGGACTCCGGGACAGACCTATGGCTACACCTTC. Translating it yields CASRTPGQTYGYTF.